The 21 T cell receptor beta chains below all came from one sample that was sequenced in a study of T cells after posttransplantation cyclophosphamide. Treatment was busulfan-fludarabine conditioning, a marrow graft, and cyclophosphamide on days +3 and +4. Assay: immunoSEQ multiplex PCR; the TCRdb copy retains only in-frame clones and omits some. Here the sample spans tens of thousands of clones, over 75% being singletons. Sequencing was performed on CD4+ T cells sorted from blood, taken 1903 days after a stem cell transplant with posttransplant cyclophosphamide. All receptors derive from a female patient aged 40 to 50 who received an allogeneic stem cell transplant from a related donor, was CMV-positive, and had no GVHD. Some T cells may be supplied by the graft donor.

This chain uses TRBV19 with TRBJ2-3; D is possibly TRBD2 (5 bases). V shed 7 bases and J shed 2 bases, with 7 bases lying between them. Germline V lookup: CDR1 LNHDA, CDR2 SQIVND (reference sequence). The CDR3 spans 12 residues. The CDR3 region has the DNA TGTGCCAGTAACGGGATCACAGATACGCAGTATTTT. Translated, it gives CASNGITDTQYF.

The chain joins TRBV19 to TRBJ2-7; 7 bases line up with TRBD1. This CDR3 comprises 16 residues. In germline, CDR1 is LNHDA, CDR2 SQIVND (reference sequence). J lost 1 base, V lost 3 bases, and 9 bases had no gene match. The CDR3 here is CASSMAPGQLSYEQYF. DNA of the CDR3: TGTGCCAGTAGTATGGCCCCGGGACAGTTATCCTACGAGCAGTACTTC.

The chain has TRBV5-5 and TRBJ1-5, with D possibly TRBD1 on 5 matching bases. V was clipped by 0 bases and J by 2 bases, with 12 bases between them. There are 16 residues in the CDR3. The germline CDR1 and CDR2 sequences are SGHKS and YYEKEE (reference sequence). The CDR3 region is CASSLAQVGRNQPQHF. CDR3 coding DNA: TGTGCCAGCAGCTTGGCCCAGGTGGGGCGCAATCAGCCCCAGCATTTT. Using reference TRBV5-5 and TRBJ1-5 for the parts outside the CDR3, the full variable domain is DAGVTQSPTHLIKTRGQQVTLRCSPISGHKSVSWYQQVLGQGPQFIFQYYEKEERGRGNFPDRFSARQFPNYSSELNVNALLLGDSALYLCASSLAQVGRNQPQHFGDGTRLSIL.

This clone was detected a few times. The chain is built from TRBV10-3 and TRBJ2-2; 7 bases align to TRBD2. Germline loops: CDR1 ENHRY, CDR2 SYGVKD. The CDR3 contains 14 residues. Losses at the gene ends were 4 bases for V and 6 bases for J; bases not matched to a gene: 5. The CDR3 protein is CAISGVGGAGELFF. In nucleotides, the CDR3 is TGTGCCATCAGTGGAGTGGGAGGGGCCGGGGAGCTGTTTTTT.

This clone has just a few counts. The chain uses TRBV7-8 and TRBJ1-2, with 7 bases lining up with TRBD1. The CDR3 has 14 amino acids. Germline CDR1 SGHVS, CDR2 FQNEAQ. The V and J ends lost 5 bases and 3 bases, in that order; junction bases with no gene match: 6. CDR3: CASSVTDRDYGYTF. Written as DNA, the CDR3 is TGTGCCAGCAGCGTAACAGACAGGGACTATGGCTACACCTTC.

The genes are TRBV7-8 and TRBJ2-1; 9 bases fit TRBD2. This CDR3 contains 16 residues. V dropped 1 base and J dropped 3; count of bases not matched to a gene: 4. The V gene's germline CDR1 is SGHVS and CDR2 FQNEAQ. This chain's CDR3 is CASSLERRGGYNEQFF. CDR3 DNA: TGTGCCAGCAGCTTAGAGAGGCGGGGGGGCTACAATGAGCAGTTCTTC.

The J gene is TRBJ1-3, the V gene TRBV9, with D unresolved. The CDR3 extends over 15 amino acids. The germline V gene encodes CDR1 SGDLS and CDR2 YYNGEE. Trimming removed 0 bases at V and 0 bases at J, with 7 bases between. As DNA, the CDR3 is TGTGCCAGCAGCGTAGGTATGAGCTCTGGAAACACCATATATTTT. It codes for CASSVGMSSGNTIYF.

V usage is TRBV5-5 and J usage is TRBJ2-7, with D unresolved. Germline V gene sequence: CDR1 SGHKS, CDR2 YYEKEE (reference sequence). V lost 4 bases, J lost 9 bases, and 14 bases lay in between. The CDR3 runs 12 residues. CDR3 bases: TGTGCCAGCAGCCCCCCTGGAGTTCGGCAGTACTTC. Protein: CASSPPGVRQYF.

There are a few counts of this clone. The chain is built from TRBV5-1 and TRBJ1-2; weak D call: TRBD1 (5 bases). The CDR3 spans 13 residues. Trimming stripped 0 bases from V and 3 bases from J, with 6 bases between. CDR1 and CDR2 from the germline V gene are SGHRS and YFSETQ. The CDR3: CASSLEGDYGYTF. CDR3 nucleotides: TGCGCCAGCAGCTTGGAAGGGGACTATGGCTACACCTTC.

The CDR3 protein is CASSGPDRGLETQYF. The DNA of the CDR3 is TGTGCCAGCAGTGGCCCTGATAGGGGCTTGGAGACCCAGTACTTC. The chain combines TRBV25-1 with TRBJ2-5; D is possibly TRBD1 (5 bases). This CDR3 has 15 amino acids. Trimming stripped 4 bases from V and 5 bases from J, with 17 bases between. The germline CDR1 and CDR2 sequences are MGHDK and SYGVNS.

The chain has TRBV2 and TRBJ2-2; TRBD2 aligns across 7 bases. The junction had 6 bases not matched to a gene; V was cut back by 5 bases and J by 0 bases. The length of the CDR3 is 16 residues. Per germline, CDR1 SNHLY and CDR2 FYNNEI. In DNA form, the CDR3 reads TGTGCCAGCAGTCCAACTAGCGCCACGAACACCGGGGAGCTGTTTTTT. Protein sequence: CASSPTSATNTGELFF.

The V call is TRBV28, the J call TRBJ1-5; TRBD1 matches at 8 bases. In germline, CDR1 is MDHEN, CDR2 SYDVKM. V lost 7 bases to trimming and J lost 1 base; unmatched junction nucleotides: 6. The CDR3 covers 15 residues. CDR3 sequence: CASTRTGTSNQPQHF. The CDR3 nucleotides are TGTGCCAGCACCCGGACAGGGACCAGCAATCAGCCCCAGCATTTT.

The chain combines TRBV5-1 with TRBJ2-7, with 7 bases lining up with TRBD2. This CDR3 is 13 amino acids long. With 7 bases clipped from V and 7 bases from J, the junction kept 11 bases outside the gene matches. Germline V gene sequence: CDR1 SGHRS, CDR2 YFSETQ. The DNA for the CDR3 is TGCGCCAGCTCCTCAGGGAGGGTATTAGAGCAGTACTTC. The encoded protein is CASSSGRVLEQYF.

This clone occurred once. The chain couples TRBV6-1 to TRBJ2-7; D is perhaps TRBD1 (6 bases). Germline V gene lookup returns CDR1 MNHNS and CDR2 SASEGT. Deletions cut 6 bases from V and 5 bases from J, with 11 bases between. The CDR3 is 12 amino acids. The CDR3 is CASRKDSHEQYF. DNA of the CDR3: TGTGCCAGCAGGAAGGACAGCCACGAGCAGTACTTC.

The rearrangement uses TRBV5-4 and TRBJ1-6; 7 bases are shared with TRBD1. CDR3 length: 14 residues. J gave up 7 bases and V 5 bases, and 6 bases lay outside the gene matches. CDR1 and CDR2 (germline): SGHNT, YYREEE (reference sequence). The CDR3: CASRAQGENSPLHF. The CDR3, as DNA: TGTGCCAGCAGAGCCCAGGGGGAGAATTCACCCCTCCACTTT.

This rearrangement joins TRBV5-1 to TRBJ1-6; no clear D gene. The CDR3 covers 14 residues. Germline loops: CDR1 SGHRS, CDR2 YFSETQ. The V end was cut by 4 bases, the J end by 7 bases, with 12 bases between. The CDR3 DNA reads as TGCGCCAGCAGCCTCGGACGGGAGAATTCACCCCTCCACTTT. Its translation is CASSLGRENSPLHF.

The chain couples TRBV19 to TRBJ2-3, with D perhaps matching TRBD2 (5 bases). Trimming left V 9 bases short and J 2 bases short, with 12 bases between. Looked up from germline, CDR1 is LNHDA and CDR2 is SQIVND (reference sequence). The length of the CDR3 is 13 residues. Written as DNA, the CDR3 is TGTGCCAGCGGCTTGAGGGACACAGATACGCAGTATTTT. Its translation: CASGLRDTDTQYF.

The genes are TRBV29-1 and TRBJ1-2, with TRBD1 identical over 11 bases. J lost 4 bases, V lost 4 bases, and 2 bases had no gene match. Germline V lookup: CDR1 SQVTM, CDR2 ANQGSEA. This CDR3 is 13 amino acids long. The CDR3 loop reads CSVGDRGSYGYTF. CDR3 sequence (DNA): TGCAGCGTTGGGGACAGGGGGTCCTATGGCTACACCTTC.

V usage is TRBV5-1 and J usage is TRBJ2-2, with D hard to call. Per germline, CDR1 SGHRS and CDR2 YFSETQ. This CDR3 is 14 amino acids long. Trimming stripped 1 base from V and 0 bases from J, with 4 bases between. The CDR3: CASSLQTNTGELFF. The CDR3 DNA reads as TGCGCCAGCAGCTTGCAGACGAACACCGGGGAGCTGTTTTTT. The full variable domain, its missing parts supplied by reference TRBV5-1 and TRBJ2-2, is KAGVTQTPRYLIKTRGQQVTLSCSPISGHRSVSWYQQTPGQGLQFLFEYFSETQRNKGNFPGRFSGRQFSNSRSEMNVSTLELGDSALYLCASSLQTNTGELFFGEGSRLTVL.

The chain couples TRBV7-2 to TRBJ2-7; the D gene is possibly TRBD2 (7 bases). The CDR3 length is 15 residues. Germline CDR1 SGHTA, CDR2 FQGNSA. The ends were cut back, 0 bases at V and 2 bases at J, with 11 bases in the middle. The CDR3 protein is CASSLAGGPTYEQYF. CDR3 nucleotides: TGTGCCAGCAGCTTAGCGGGGGGGCCAACCTACGAGCAGTACTTC.

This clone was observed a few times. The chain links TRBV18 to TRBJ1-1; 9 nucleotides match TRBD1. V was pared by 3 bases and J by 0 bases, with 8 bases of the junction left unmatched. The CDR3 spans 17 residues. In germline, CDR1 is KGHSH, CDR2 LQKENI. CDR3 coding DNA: TGTGCCAGCTCACCTAGGACAGGGGTAACCATGAACACTGAAGCTTTCTTT. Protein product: CASSPRTGVTMNTEAFF.